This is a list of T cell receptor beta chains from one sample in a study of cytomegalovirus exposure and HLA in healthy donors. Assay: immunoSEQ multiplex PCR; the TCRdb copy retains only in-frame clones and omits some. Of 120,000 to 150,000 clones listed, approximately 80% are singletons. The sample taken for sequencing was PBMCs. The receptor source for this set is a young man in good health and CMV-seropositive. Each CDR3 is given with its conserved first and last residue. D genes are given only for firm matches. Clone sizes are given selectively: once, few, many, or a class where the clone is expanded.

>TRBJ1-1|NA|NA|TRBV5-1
CASSNGQTMNTEAFF
TGCGCCAGCAGCAACGGACAGACCATGAACACTGAAGCTTTCTTT
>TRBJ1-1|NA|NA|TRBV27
CASSLIRGTEAFF
TGTGCCAGCAGTTTAATTCGGGGCACTGAAGCTTTCTTT
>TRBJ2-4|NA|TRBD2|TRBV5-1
CASTPTGGARRDIQYF
TGCGCCAGCACCCCCACGGGAGGGGCCCGGAGAGACATTCAGTACTTC
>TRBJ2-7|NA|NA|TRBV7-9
CASSLAAGRNYEQYF
TGTGCCAGCAGCTTAGCGGCGGGGAGGAACTACGAGCAGTACTTC
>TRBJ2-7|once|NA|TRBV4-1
CASSQVRPGSYEQYF
TGCGCCAGCAGCCAAGTGCGGCCGGGTTCCTACGAGCAGTACTTC
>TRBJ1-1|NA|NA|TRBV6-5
CASSYSLQGDKAFF
TGTGCCAGCAGTTACTCCCTACAGGGTGATAAAGCTTTCTTT
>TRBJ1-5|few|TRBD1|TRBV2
CASSGQGNQPQHF
TGTGCCAGCAGCGGACAGGGGAACCAGCCCCAGCATTTT
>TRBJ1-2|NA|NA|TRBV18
CASSSGTTNYGYTF
TGTGCCAGCTCGAGTGGTACGACTAACTATGGCTACACCTTC
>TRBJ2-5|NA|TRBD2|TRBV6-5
CASSYSAGGGETQYF
TGTGCCAGCAGTTACTCGGCGGGCGGGGGAGAGACCCAGTACTTC
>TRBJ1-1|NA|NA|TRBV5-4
CASSLDPRLNTEAFF
TGTGCCAGCAGCTTGGATCCCAGGTTGAACACTGAAGCTTTCTTT